These 20 T cell receptor beta chains came from one sample sequenced in a study of chemoradiotherapy in HPV16-positive cancers. Generated by immunoSEQ multiplex PCR, the TCRdb table keeps only in-frame clones and is missing some. The sample consists of approximately 9,400 clones, approximately 71% of them appearing once. The sample was acquired from a patient who underwent chemoradiotherapy. The receptor source for this set is a human donor with HPV-associated anogenital cancer.

The chain uses TRBV6-4 and TRBJ1-4; TRBD1 matches at 9 bases. The CDR3 extends over 14 amino acids. V shed 7 bases, J shed 5 bases, and the junction held 5 bases outside the gene matches. Germline CDR1 reads MRHNA; CDR2 reads SNTAGT. The CDR3 region is CASMGQGRNEKLFF. In nucleotides, the CDR3 is TGTGCCAGCATGGGACAGGGTAGGAATGAAAAACTGTTTTTT.

The rearrangement joins TRBV9 to TRBJ2-5; possibly TRBD1 or TRBD2 for D (6 bases each). This CDR3 contains 15 residues. Trimming stripped 0 bases from V and 4 bases from J, with 13 bases between. The V gene's germline CDR1 is SGDLS and CDR2 YYNGEE. The CDR3 DNA sequence: TGTGCCAGCAGCGTAGACGGGGGCAAAGGAGAGACCCAGTACTTC. Encoded protein: CASSVDGGKGETQYF.

The chain employs TRBV9 and TRBJ2-7; D is uncertain. The germline CDR1 and CDR2 sequences are SGDLS and YYNGEE. V was clipped by 0 bases and J by 6 bases, with 13 bases between them. The CDR3 sequence is 14 residues long. The CDR3 nucleotides read TGTGCCAGCAGCGTAGTAGGGATGAACGGCGAGCAGTACTTC. Amino acid sequence: CASSVVGMNGEQYF.

In its sample, this clone was seen a few times. This chain connects TRBV7-6 to TRBJ1-5, with TRBD1 identical over 7 bases. Unmatched junction bases numbered 1, after V lost 5 bases and J lost 0 bases. In germline, CDR1 is SGHVS, CDR2 FNYEAQ. The CDR3 loop spans 14 amino acids. The CDR3 region has the DNA TGTGCCAGCAGCCCAGGGGGTAGCAATCAGCCCCAGCATTTT. Encoded protein: CASSPGGSNQPQHF.

This chain uses TRBV7-6 with TRBJ2-2, with TRBD1 identical over 7 bases. Looked up from germline, CDR1 is SGHVS and CDR2 is FNYEAQ. The junction had 4 bases not matched to a gene; V was cut back by 6 bases and J by 3 bases. CDR3 length equals 14 residues. DNA for the CDR3: TGTGCCAGCAGTCGACAGGGCTACACCGGGGAGCTGTTTTTT. This translates into CASSRQGYTGELFF.

This clone was picked up a small number of times. The chain combines TRBV20-1 with TRBJ1-2, with D perhaps matching TRBD1 (5 bases). Trimming left V 8 bases short and J 9 bases short, with 16 bases between. The CDR3 sequence is 11 residues long. Germline V gives CDR1 DFQATT, CDR2 SNEGSKA (reference sequence). The CDR3 sequence: CSTGQDGSYTF. The CDR3 coding sequence is TGCAGTACAGGACAAGACGGAAGCTACACCTTC.

The chain recombines TRBV5-8 with TRBJ2-2; no reliable D call. Between the trimmed V and J ends, which lost 4 bases and 5 bases, there was a span of 15 bases. This CDR3 comprises 15 residues. The germline CDR1 and CDR2 sequences are SGHTS and YDEGEE. This chain's CDR3 is CASSLDWGETGELFF. The CDR3 DNA reads as TGTGCCAGCAGCCTTGACTGGGGTGAGACCGGGGAGCTGTTTTTT.

This clone was seen only once. The V and J genes are TRBV5-1 and TRBJ2-1, with D possibly TRBD2 on 5 matching bases. The germline V gene encodes CDR1 SGHRS and CDR2 YFSETQ. The CDR3 is made up of 12 amino acids. The V end was cut by 4 bases, the J end by 7 bases, with 9 bases between. For the CDR3, the DNA is TGCGCCAGCAGCCTCCCGGGGAATGAGCAGTTCTTC. It yields the protein CASSLPGNEQFF.

The rearrangement joins TRBV11-2 to TRBJ2-4; D unresolved. CDR3 size: 14 residues. The germline V gene has CDR1 SGHAT and CDR2 FQNNGV. Trimming took 4 bases from V and 0 from J, leaving 7 bases between them. CDR3 sequence: CASSSRLAKNIQYF. CDR3 sequence (DNA): TGTGCCAGCAGCTCCAGGCTAGCCAAAAACATTCAGTACTTC.

V gene TRBV11-2 combines with J gene TRBJ2-1, with TRBD2 identical over 12 bases. The germline V gene has CDR1 SGHAT and CDR2 FQNNGV. This CDR3 comprises 16 residues. J was trimmed by 3 bases and V by 1 base; bases with no gene match: 1. The chain's CDR3 is CASSLASGGDYNEQFF. CDR3 in DNA: TGTGCCAGCAGCTTAGCTAGCGGGGGGGACTACAATGAGCAGTTCTTC.

The chain is built from TRBV10-2 and TRBJ1-1, with 7 bases fitting TRBD1. The germline CDR1 and CDR2 sequences are WSHSY and SAAADI. The CDR3 sequence is 15 residues long. V shed 6 bases and J 3 bases; nucleotides not matched to a gene: 10. This chain's CDR3 is CASSSTGVGYTEAFF. Written as DNA, the CDR3 is TGCGCCAGCAGCTCTACAGGGGTGGGATACACTGAAGCTTTCTTT.

The chain links TRBV5-1 to TRBJ2-3; 10 nucleotides agree with TRBD2. CDR3 length: 19 amino acids. V trimming: 1 base; J trimming: 0 bases; junction bases outside the gene matches: 11. Germline loops: CDR1 SGHRS, CDR2 YFSETQ. The CDR3 loop reads CASSLLAGDIRHSTDTQYF. The CDR3 nucleotides read TGCGCCAGCAGCTTGCTAGCGGGGGATATTCGACATAGCACAGATACGCAGTATTTT.

This chain links TRBV18 with TRBJ1-1; D ambiguous. From germline, CDR1 is KGHSH and CDR2 LQKENI. Trimming removed 6 bases at V and 7 bases at J, with 15 bases between. CDR3 length: 13 amino acids. In DNA, the CDR3 is TGTGCCAGCTCTCCCGGACTCAAATTTGAAGCTTTCTTT. This sequence encodes CASSPGLKFEAFF.

The chain carries TRBV7-3 and TRBJ2-2; 9 bases are a match to TRBD2. Unmatched junction bases numbered 1, after V lost 2 bases and J lost 0 bases. Germline-derived CDR1 and CDR2 are SGHTA and FQGTGA. The CDR3 is 16 residues long. CDR3 in amino acids: CASSLAGGTNTGELFF. CDR3 nucleotides: TGTGCCAGCAGCTTAGCGGGAGGGACGAACACCGGGGAGCTGTTTTTT.

This chain joins TRBV19 and TRBJ1-1; D perhaps matches TRBD1 (6 bases). The CDR3 spans 14 residues. Per the germline V gene, CDR1 is LNHDA and CDR2 is SQIVND (reference sequence). Trimming pared 4 bases from V and 0 bases from J, leaving 9 bases between. The CDR3 is CASSTDRLNTEAFF. In DNA, the CDR3 is TGTGCCAGTAGTACCGACAGGCTGAACACTGAAGCTTTCTTT.

This clone showed up just once. The rearrangement joins TRBV14 to TRBJ1-1; D remains ambiguous. CDR3 length equals 13 residues. Germline V gene sequence: CDR1 SGHDN, CDR2 FVKESK. Trimming left V 4 bases short and J 2 bases short, with 8 bases between. CDR3 loop: CASSLIVNTEAFF. For the CDR3, the DNA is TGTGCCAGCAGCCTTATCGTAAACACTGAAGCTTTCTTT.

The J gene is TRBJ1-2, the V gene TRBV7-2; D might be TRBD1 (6 bases). This CDR3 region has 13 residues. Trimming cost V 1 base and J 8 bases, with 11 bases left between them. CDR1 SGHTA and CDR2 FQGNSA come from the germline V gene. The CDR3 reads CASSLDRVRGYTF. CDR3 bases: TGTGCCAGCAGCTTAGACAGGGTTCGCGGCTACACCTTC.

In this sample, this clone turned up once. V and J are TRBV6-4 and TRBJ1-2, with TRBD1 matching 10 bases. The J segment lost 7 bases and the V segment lost 6 bases, leaving 5 bases of the junction unmatched. Per the germline V gene, CDR1 is MRHNA and CDR2 is SNTAGT. The CDR3 spans 13 residues. CDR3 loop: CASSLDRGTGYTF. CDR3 coding DNA: TGTGCCAGCAGCTTGGACAGGGGGACTGGCTACACCTTC.

The chain uses TRBV27 and TRBJ2-1; 13 bases are shared with TRBD2. V was clipped by 5 bases and J by 7 bases; unmatched bases: 5. Per germline, CDR1 MNHEY and CDR2 SMNVEV (reference sequence). This CDR3 comprises 15 residues. The CDR3 region is CASSLGLAGINEQFF. In nucleotides, the CDR3 is TGTGCCAGCAGTCTGGGACTAGCGGGAATTAATGAGCAGTTCTTC.

The chain links TRBV5-6 to TRBJ2-7; either TRBD1 or TRBD2 may fit D (5 bases each). The CDR3 length is 16 residues. The germline V gene encodes CDR1 SGHDT and CDR2 YYEEEE. V lost 0 bases and J 3 bases, leaving 16 bases between the germline ends. This chain's CDR3 is CASSLVVGTAHYEQYF. CDR3 coding DNA: TGTGCCAGCAGCTTGGTTGTAGGGACGGCCCACTACGAGCAGTACTTC.